Below are 5 T cell receptor beta chains sequenced from a single sample in a study of cytomegalovirus exposure and HLA in healthy donors. Researchers ran the PCR with 60 Vbeta and 13 Jbeta primers. Sequenced by immunoSEQ multiplex PCR; TCRdb stores in-frame clones only, minus some. This listing includes about 150,000 clones. Material for sequencing was PBMCs. All receptors derive from a woman in her fifties or sixties in good health and CMV-seronegative.

The chain recombines TRBV5-1 with TRBJ2-7; D may be TRBD1 (6 bases). Per the germline V gene, CDR1 is SGHRS and CDR2 is YFSETQ. Deletions cut 2 bases from V and 3 bases from J, with 12 bases between. CDR3 length: 14 amino acids. This chain's CDR3 is CASSLQGEDYEQYF. In DNA form, the CDR3 reads TGCGCCAGCAGCTTACAGGGAGAGGACTACGAGCAGTACTTC.

The chain combines TRBV29-1 with TRBJ2-5; a possible D gene is TRBD1 (5 bases). CDR1 and CDR2 (germline): SQVTM, ANQGSEA. The CDR3 is 13 amino acids. Between the trimmed V and J ends, which lost 4 bases and 7 bases, there was a span of 16 bases. CDR3 DNA: TGCAGCGTTGCTAGGGGCCCGTTGCGGACCCAGTACTTC. Its translation: CSVARGPLRTQYF.

The V call is TRBV28, the J call TRBJ1-1; 7 positions agree with TRBD1. Germline assignment: CDR1 MDHEN and CDR2 SYDVKM. Germline trimming cut 3 bases from V and 2 bases from J; bases unmatched to any gene: 3. This CDR3 has 14 residues. The CDR3 region is CASSLQGVNTEAFF. CDR3 in DNA: TGTGCCAGCAGTTTGCAGGGGGTAAACACTGAAGCTTTCTTT.

The J gene is TRBJ1-6, the V gene TRBV19, with a tentative D call TRBD1 (5 bases). The CDR3 runs to 16 residues. V gave up 4 bases and J gave up 6 bases, with 16 bases separating them. CDR1 and CDR2 from the germline V gene are LNHDA and SQIVND (reference sequence). In DNA form, the CDR3 reads TGTGCCAGTAGTACTGGCGGCGGGGGTAGTAATTCACCCCTCCACTTT. This sequence encodes CASSTGGGGSNSPLHF.

J is TRBJ1-6 and V is TRBV18; D gene uncertain. With 2 bases removed from V and 0 bases from J, the gap between germline ends came to 8 bases. This CDR3 contains 16 residues. The germline CDR1 and CDR2 sequences are KGHSH and LQKENI. The CDR3 spells CASSPALSSYNSPLHF. The CDR3 DNA reads TGTGCCAGCTCACCAGCGTTAAGCTCCTATAATTCACCCCTCCACTTT.